A single sample gave rise to the 31 T cell receptor beta chains below, sequenced in a study of T cell repertoires in cytomegalovirus infection. MiXCR was run by TCRdb on the reads, yielding one entry per CDR3 protein. Of roughly 630,000 distinct CDR3 sequences in the sample, around 24% are singletons; the top ten hold 8%. The sample was CD8+ T cells from PBMCs. All receptors derive from a human donor in good health (CMV status not recorded). Some clones in this sample may be carry-over from other donors' samples.

The chain combines TRBV6-6 with TRBJ2-2; TRBD1 aligns across 7 bases. Germline assignment: CDR1 MNHNY and CDR2 SVGAGI (reference sequence). With 3 bases clipped from V and 5 bases from J, the junction kept 6 bases outside the gene matches. There are 15 residues in the CDR3. The CDR3 spells CASSYTKTGTGELFF. The CDR3 DNA sequence: TGTGCCAGCAGTTATACCAAGACAGGGACCGGGGAGCTGTTTTTT.

This chain links TRBV15 with TRBJ2-7; D might be TRBD2 (6 bases). The V gene's germline CDR1 is LNHNV and CDR2 YYDKDF (reference sequence). This CDR3 region has 15 residues. V was trimmed by 3 bases and J by 9 bases, leaving 21 bases between them. In DNA, the CDR3 is TGTGCCACCAGCAGTCCCGGGACTGGCTCCTGGGGGCAGTACTTC. It codes for CATSSPGTGSWGQYF.

This clonotype was observed at least ten times. The V call is TRBV7-6, the J call TRBJ2-5; D perhaps matches TRBD1 (5 bases). The V end was cut by 5 bases, the J end by 4 bases, with 14 bases between. Germline-derived CDR1 and CDR2 are SGHVS and FNYEAQ. CDR3 length: 14 amino acids. CDR3 DNA: TGTGCCAGCAGCCCCCGCAGGGTGGGAGAGACCCAGTACTTC. Its protein is CASSPRRVGETQYF.

This clonotype was seen many times. The V and J genes are TRBV6-5 and TRBJ1-2; D is undetermined. CDR1 is MNHEY and CDR2 is SVGAGI in the germline V gene. The length of the CDR3 is 13 residues. V dropped 2 bases and J dropped 7 bases, with 11 bases sitting between them. The DNA for the CDR3 is TGTGCCAGCAGTTACCACGGGAAGGGTGGCTACACCTTC. Protein: CASSYHGKGGYTF.

The gene calls are TRBV4-3 and TRBJ2-3; D gene ambiguous. The CDR3 has 15 amino acids. V lost 0 bases, J lost 2 bases, and 9 bases lay in between. Germline CDR1 LGHNA, CDR2 YSLEER. CDR3 DNA sequence: TGCGCCAGCAGCCAAGAATGGCGGCTCACAGATACGCAGTATTTT. It codes for CASSQEWRLTDTQYF.

This clonotype was counted a few times. The chain recombines TRBV19 with TRBJ2-7, with 9 bases that match TRBD2. Trimming took 3 bases from V and 7 from J; bases not matched to a gene: 7. CDR3 length: 14 amino acids. CDR1 LNHDA and CDR2 SQIVND come from the germline V gene (reference sequence). CDR3 in amino acids: CASSMTSGDLEQYV. DNA of the CDR3: TGTGCCAGTAGTATGACTAGCGGAGACCTTGAGCAGTACGTC.

This clonotype was counted at least ten times. The chain links TRBV28 to TRBJ2-1, with unresolved D. This CDR3 is built from 15 residues. Germline V gene lookup returns CDR1 MDHEN and CDR2 SYDVKM. Deletions cut 5 bases from V and 4 bases from J, with 15 bases between. CDR3 region: CASSPEAEFYNEQFF. DNA for the CDR3: TGTGCCAGCAGTCCTGAGGCAGAATTTTACAATGAGCAGTTCTTC.

The chain combines TRBV11-1 with TRBJ2-3, with a weak D call TRBD2 (5 bases). CDR1 and CDR2 (germline): SGHAT, FQDESV (reference sequence). The CDR3 sequence is 11 residues long. V lost 10 bases, J lost 6 bases, and 11 bases lay in between. In nucleotides, the CDR3 is TGTGCCACCATAGCGAGGGATACGCAGTATTTT. Protein product: CATIARDTQYF.

Many counts were recorded for this clonotype. The J gene is TRBJ2-5, the V gene TRBV4-3; D possibly corresponds to TRBD2 (6 bases). The V end lost 3 bases, the J end lost 3 bases, and 14 bases lay between the germline ends. Germline V gives CDR1 LGHNA, CDR2 YSLEER. The CDR3 contains 15 residues. CDR3 sequence: CASSQGSGTKETQYF. CDR3 DNA sequence: TGCGCCAGCAGCCAGGGTAGCGGTACCAAAGAGACCCAGTACTTC.

The sample holds many counts of this clonotype. The chain employs TRBV6-5 and TRBJ2-5; no firm D call. Germline CDR1 and CDR2: MNHEY and SVGAGI. The V and J ends lost 4 bases and 5 bases respectively, with 17 bases between them. The CDR3 has 15 amino acids. CDR3 sequence: CASSWSGGASETQYF. The CDR3 region has the DNA TGTGCCAGCAGTTGGAGTGGTGGAGCTAGTGAGACCCAGTACTTC.

CDR3 sequence (DNA): TGCGCCAGCAGTGATCCGAGGGAGCGACCCGACAATGAGCAGTTCTTC. The encoded protein is CASSDPRERPDNEQFF. The chain uses TRBV10-2 and TRBJ2-1; a possible D gene is TRBD2 (5 bases). The germline CDR1 and CDR2 sequences are WSHSY and SAAADI. Trimming shortened V by 3 bases and J by 5 bases, and 17 bases separated the two germline ends. CDR3 length: 16 amino acids.

The rearrangement joins TRBV20-1 to TRBJ1-2; TRBD1 is a possible D gene (6 bases). The germline V gene has CDR1 DFQATT and CDR2 SNEGSKA (reference sequence). This CDR3 spans 15 amino acids. V was clipped by 0 bases and J by 3 bases, with 14 bases between them. The CDR3 sequence is CSARDLGGQDYGYTF. The CDR3 region has the DNA TGCAGTGCTAGAGATTTGGGGGGCCAGGACTATGGCTACACCTTC.

This chain connects TRBV15 to TRBJ2-1; tentatively, D is TRBD2 (7 bases). Deletions cut 3 bases from V and 5 bases from J, with 26 bases between. Germline-derived CDR1 and CDR2 are LNHNV and YYDKDF (reference sequence). The CDR3 consists of 19 residues. The CDR3 coding sequence is TGTGCCACCAGCAGTGTCTCTTTATGGGCGGGGGCGCCGGACAATGAGCAGTTCTTC. Protein: CATSSVSLWAGAPDNEQFF.

Ten or more counts support this clonotype. V is TRBV7-2 and J is TRBJ1-5, with a weak D call TRBD1 (6 bases). The CDR3 spans 15 residues. Germline CDR1 is SGHTA and CDR2 is FQGNSA. Trimming removed 2 bases at V and 2 bases at J, with 10 bases between. The CDR3 DNA is TGTGCCAGCAGCTTACGGGGGCGAGGCAATCAGCCCCAGCATTTT. Translation: CASSLRGRGNQPQHF.

This clonotype came up many times. The rearrangement uses TRBV7-6 and TRBJ2-1; TRBD2 matches at 8 bases. Germline trimming cut 5 bases from V and 3 bases from J; bases unmatched to any gene: 9. Germline CDR1 is SGHVS and CDR2 is FNYEAQ. This CDR3 contains 16 residues. DNA for the CDR3: TGTGCCAGCAGCCCCCCAAGCGGGGGTATCTACAATGAGCAGTTCTTC. This translates into CASSPPSGGIYNEQFF.

There are a few counts of this clonotype. The V call is TRBV6-1, the J call TRBJ2-7, with D tentatively TRBD1 or TRBD2 (6 bases each). Germline V CDR1 and CDR2: MNHNS, SASEGT. Trimming took off 1 base at V and 2 bases at J, with 9 bases between the two ends. The CDR3 loop spans 14 amino acids. CDR3: CASSEVEGAYEQYV. CDR3 DNA: TGTGCCAGCAGTGAAGTGGAGGGGGCCTACGAGCAGTACGTC.

In this sample, this clonotype turned up a few times. The junction departs from the called germline gene at one end, perhaps through a read error. The chain uses TRBV10-3 and TRBJ1-1; D is unresolved. Germline CDR1 ENHRY, CDR2 SYGVKD. The CDR3 covers 13 residues. The CDR3 reads CAISESDIPAPGF. The CDR3 DNA reads TGTGCCATCAGTGAGTCGGATATTCCTGCCCCTGGATTT.

This clonotype has a handful of counts. The gene calls are TRBV11-1 and TRBJ2-1, with a tentative D call TRBD1 (5 bases). Germline assignment: CDR1 SGHAT and CDR2 FQDESV (reference sequence). Trimming stripped 2 bases from V and 2 bases from J, with 13 bases between. The CDR3 sequence is 16 residues long. CDR3 nucleotide sequence: TGTGCCAGCAGCTTAACTGACAGCTCACCCTACAATGAGCAGTTCTTC. Amino acids: CASSLTDSSPYNEQFF.

This clonotype was counted a few times. This chain uses TRBV6-5 with TRBJ2-1; TRBD1 matches at 7 bases. Losses at the gene ends were 6 bases for V and 1 base for J; bases not matched to a gene: 6. CDR3 size: 15 residues. Germline CDR1 MNHEY, CDR2 SVGAGI. The chain's CDR3 is CASSRGQVSYNEQFF. In DNA form, the CDR3 reads TGTGCCAGCAGCCGCGGACAGGTGTCCTACAATGAGCAGTTCTTC.

This chain uses TRBV4-2 with TRBJ1-1; possible D gene TRBD1, 5 bases. In germline, CDR1 is LGHNA, CDR2 YNFKEQ. The CDR3 length is 17 residues. V was shortened by 3 bases and J by 1 base, with 18 bases between the two germline ends. The CDR3 sequence is CASSQARDFLPNTEAFF. The CDR3 DNA reads TGTGCCAGCAGCCAGGCACGGGACTTCTTGCCGAACACTGAAGCTTTCTTT.

This clonotype was picked up a small number of times. This chain uses TRBV14 with TRBJ2-3; 10 bases are shared with TRBD2. V was pared by 0 bases and J by 2 bases, with 11 bases of the junction left unmatched. Germline CDR1 reads SGHDN; CDR2 reads FVKESK. The CDR3 totals 19 residues. The chain's CDR3 is CASSQESSGGAAVTDTQYF. In DNA, the CDR3 is TGTGCCAGCAGCCAAGAGTCAAGCGGGGGGGCCGCTGTCACAGATACGCAGTATTTT.

The sample holds a few counts of this clonotype. In nucleotides, the CDR3 is TGTGCCAGCAACCCCGGACAGGGGGCTTTTAATCTTCAGGTCGATGGCTACACCTTC. It yields the protein CASNPGQGAFNLQVDGYTF. The V call is TRBV6-2 or TRBV6-3, the J call TRBJ1-2; 11 bases are a match to TRBD1. The CDR3 has 19 residues. CDR1 is MNHEY, CDR2 SVGEGT, per germline. V was pared by 7 bases and J by 6 bases, with 22 bases of the junction left unmatched.

This rearrangement joins TRBV6-4 to TRBJ1-1; D is perhaps TRBD1 (5 bases). Between the trimmed V and J ends, which lost 4 bases and 7 bases, there was a span of 13 bases. The CDR3 is 13 residues long. From germline, CDR1 is MRHNA and CDR2 SNTAGT. The CDR3: CASSVGEGIEAFF. As DNA, the CDR3 is TGTGCCAGCAGTGTGGGAGAGGGGATTGAAGCTTTCTTT.

This clonotype was seen just once. The CDR3 bases are TGTGCCAGCATCGACCCGTATTACACCGGGGAGCTGTTTTTT. It encodes CASIDPYYTGELFF. The chain has TRBV2 and TRBJ2-2; unclear D gene. V was pared by 7 bases and J by 3 bases, with 12 bases between. Germline loops: CDR1 SNHLY, CDR2 FYNNEI. The length of the CDR3 is 14 residues.

The V and J genes are TRBV5-1 and TRBJ2-3; D is perhaps TRBD2 (6 bases). The CDR3 spans 14 residues. V lost 6 bases, J lost 0 bases, and 11 bases lay in between. CDR1 SGHRS and CDR2 YFSETQ come from the germline V gene. In DNA, the CDR3 is TGCGCCAGCACGGAGGGGCGTAGCACAGATACGCAGTATTTT. It codes for CASTEGRSTDTQYF.

The chain links TRBV10-3 to TRBJ2-1; D is unresolved. The V gene's germline CDR1 is ENHRY and CDR2 SYGVKD. V lost 10 bases and J lost 1, with 11 bases in between. This CDR3 is built from 13 residues. This chain's CDR3 is CATGGSSYNEQFF. CDR3 bases: TGTGCCACGGGCGGCTCATCCTACAATGAGCAGTTCTTC.

The J gene is TRBJ2-5, the V gene TRBV27; no firm D call. V dropped 5 bases and J dropped 2 bases, with 12 bases sitting between them. This CDR3 comprises 14 residues. Germline CDR1 is MNHEY and CDR2 is SMNVEV (reference sequence). The CDR3 DNA reads TGTGCCAGCAGTCCCGGTGTGGAACAAGAGACCCAGTACTTC. This sequence encodes CASSPGVEQETQYF.

CDR3 coding DNA: TGCAGCGTTGAAGGGGAGGGACAGAACACTGAAGCTTTCTTT. Protein product: CSVEGEGQNTEAFF. The rearrangement links TRBV29-1 to TRBJ1-1, with D possibly being TRBD1 (6 bases). The V gene's germline CDR1 is SQVTM and CDR2 ANQGSEA. The CDR3 covers 14 residues. Trimming shortened V by 1 base and J by 1 base, and 10 bases separated the two germline ends.

The chain employs TRBV6-5 and TRBJ2-5, with 10 bases lining up with TRBD1. Looked up from germline, CDR1 is MNHEY and CDR2 is SVGAGI. This CDR3 is 14 amino acids long. The ends lost 7 bases at V and 6 bases at J; junction bases unmatched: 8. The DNA for the CDR3 is TGTGCCAGCACCGCCGACAGGGGGCAAAAGACCCAGTACTTC. The encoded protein is CASTADRGQKTQYF.

J is TRBJ2-1 and V is TRBV6-5, with 7 nucleotides matching TRBD1. Germline CDR1 is MNHEY and CDR2 is SVGAGI. The CDR3 runs 16 residues. After removal of 2 bases from V and 3 bases from J, the junction contained 7 bases not matched to a gene. The chain's CDR3 is CASSYNEGALYNEQFF. In DNA form, the CDR3 reads TGTGCCAGCAGTTACAATGAGGGGGCCCTCTACAATGAGCAGTTCTTC.

The chain joins TRBV6-2 or TRBV6-3 to TRBJ2-7, with unresolved D. Germline CDR1 and CDR2: MNHEY and SVGEGT. The CDR3 spans 16 residues. Trimming left V 0 bases short and J 0 bases short, with 12 bases between. CDR3 loop: CASSYSIQAGSYEQYV. Here the CDR3 DNA reads TGTGCCAGCAGTTACTCGATTCAGGCCGGCTCCTACGAGCAGTACGTC.